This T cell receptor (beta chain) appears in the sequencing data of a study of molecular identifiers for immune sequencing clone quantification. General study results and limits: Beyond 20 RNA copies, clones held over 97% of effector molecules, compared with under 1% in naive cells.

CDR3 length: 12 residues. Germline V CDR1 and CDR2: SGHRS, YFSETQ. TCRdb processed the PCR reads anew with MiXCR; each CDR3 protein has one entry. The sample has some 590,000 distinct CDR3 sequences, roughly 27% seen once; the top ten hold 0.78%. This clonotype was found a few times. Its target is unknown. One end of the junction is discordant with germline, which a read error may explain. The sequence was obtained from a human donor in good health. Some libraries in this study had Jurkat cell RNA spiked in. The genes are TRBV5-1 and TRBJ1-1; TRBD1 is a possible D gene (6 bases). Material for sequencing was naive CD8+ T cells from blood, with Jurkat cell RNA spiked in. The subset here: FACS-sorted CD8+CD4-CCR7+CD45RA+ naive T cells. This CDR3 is CASSYTVTGGFF. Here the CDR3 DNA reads TGCGCCAGCAGCTATACTGTGACAGGCGGTTTTTTT.